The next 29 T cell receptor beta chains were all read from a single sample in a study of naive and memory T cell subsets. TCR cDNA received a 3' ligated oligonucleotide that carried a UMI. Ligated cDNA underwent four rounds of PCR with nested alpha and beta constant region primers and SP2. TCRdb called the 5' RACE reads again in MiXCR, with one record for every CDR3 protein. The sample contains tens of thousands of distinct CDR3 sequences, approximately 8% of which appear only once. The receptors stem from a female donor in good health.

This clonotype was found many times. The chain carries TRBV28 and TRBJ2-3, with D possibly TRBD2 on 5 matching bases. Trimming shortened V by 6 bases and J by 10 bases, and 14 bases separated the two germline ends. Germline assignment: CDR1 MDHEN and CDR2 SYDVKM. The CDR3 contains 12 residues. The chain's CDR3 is CASRLPGGPQYF. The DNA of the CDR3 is TGTGCCAGCAGACTCCCTGGAGGTCCGCAGTATTTT.

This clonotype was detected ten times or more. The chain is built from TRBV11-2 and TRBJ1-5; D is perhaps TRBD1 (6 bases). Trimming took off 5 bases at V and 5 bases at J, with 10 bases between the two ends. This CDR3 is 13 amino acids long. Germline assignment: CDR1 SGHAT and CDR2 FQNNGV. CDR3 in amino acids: CASSQDRDQPQHF. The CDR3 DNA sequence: TGTGCCAGCAGCCAGGACAGAGATCAGCCCCAGCATTTT.

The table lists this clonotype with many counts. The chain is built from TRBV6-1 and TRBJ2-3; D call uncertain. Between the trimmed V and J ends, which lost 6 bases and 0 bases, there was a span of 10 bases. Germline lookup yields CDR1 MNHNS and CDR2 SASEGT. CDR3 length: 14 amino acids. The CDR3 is CASRNDFSTDTQYF. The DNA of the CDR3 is TGTGCCAGCAGAAACGACTTCAGCACAGATACGCAGTATTTT.

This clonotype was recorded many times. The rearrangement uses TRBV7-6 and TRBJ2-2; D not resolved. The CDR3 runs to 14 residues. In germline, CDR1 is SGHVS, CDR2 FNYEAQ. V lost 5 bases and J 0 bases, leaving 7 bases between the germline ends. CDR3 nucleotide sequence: TGTGCCAGCAGCGCAGGATCGAACACCGGGGAGCTGTTTTTT. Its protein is CASSAGSNTGELFF.

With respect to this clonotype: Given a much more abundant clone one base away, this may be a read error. This chain's CDR3 is CASRRDSSRTEAFF. The CDR3 DNA sequence: TGTGCCAGCAGACGGGACAGCAGCCGCACTGAAGCTTTCTTT. V usage is TRBV6-5 and J usage is TRBJ1-1; 7 bases line up with TRBD1. The V segment lost 6 bases and the J segment 4 bases; nucleotides outside the gene matches: 8. Per the germline V gene, CDR1 is MNHEY and CDR2 is SVGAGI. CDR3 length: 14 residues.

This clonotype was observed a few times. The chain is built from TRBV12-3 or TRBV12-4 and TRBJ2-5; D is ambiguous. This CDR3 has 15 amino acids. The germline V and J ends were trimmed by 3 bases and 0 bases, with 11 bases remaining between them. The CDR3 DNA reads TGTGCCAGCAGTTTTGGGAACAGATACCAAGAGACCCAGTACTTC. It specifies CASSFGNRYQETQYF.

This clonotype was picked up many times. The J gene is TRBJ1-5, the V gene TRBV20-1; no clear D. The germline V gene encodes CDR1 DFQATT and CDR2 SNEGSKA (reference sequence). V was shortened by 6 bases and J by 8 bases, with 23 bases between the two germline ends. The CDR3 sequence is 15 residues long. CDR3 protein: CSATGQRRAMEPQHF. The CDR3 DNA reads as TGCAGTGCAACGGGTCAAAGACGGGCCATGGAGCCCCAGCATTTT.

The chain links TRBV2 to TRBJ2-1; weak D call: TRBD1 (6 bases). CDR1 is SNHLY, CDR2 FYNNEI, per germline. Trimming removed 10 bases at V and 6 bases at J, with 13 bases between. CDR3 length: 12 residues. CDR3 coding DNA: TGTGCCACCACGATAGGGGGCAATGAGCAGTTCTTC. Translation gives CATTIGGNEQFF. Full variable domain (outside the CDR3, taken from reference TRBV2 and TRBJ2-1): EPEVTQTPSHQVTQMGQEVILRCVPISNHLYFYWYRQILGQKVEFLVSFYNNEISEKSEIFDDQFSVERPDGSNFTLKIRSTKLEDSAMYFCATTIGGNEQFFGPGTRLTVL.

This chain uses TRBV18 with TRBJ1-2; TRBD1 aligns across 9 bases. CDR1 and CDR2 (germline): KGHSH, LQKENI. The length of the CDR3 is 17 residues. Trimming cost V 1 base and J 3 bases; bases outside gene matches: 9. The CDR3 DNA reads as TGTGCCAGCTCACCACTCGCCGGGACAGGGAGGTACTATGGCTACACCTTC. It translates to CASSPLAGTGRYYGYTF.

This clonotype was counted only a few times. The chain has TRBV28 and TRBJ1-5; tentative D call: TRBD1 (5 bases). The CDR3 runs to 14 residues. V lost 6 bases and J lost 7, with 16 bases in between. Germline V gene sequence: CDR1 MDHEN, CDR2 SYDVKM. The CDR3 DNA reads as TGTGCCAGCAGAGGGGACGCGATGGGACAGCCCCAGCATTTT. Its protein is CASRGDAMGQPQHF.

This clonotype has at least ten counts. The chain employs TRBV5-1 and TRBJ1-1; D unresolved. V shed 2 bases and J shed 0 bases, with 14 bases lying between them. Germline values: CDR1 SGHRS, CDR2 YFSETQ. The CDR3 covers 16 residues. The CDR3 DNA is TGCGCCAGCAGCTTCGGAGGGCGCCGGATGAACACTGAAGCTTTCTTT. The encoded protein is CASSFGGRRMNTEAFF.

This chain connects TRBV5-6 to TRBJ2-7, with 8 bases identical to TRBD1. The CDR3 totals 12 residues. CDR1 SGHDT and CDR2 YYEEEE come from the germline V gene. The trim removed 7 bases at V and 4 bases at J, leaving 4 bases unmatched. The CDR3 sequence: CASYRGRYEQYF. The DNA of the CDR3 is TGTGCCAGCTACAGGGGGAGGTACGAGCAGTACTTC.

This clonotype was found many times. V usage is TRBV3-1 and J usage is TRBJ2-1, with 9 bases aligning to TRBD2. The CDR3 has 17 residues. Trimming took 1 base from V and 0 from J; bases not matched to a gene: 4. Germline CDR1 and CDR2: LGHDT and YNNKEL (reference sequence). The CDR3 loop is CASSQGTSGRSYNEQFF. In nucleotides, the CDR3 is TGTGCCAGCAGCCAAGGCACTAGCGGGCGCTCCTACAATGAGCAGTTCTTC.

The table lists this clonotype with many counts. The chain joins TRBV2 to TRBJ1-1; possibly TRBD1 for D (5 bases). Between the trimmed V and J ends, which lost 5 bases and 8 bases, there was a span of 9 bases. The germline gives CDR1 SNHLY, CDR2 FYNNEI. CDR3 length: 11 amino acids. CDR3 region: CASSSGREAFF. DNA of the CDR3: TGTGCCAGCAGTTCGGGACGAGAAGCTTTCTTT.

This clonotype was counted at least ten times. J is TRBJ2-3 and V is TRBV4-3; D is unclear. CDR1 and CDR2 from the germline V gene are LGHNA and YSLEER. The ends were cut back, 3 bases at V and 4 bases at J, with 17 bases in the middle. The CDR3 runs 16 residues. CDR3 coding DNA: TGCGCCAGCAGCCAGACCGTGACGGACGACGCAGATACGCAGTATTTT. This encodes CASSQTVTDDADTQYF.

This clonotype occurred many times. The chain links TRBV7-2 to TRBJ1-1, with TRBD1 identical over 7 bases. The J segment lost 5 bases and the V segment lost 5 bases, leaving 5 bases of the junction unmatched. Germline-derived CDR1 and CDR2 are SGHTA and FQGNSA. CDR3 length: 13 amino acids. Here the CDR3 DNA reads TGTGCCAGCAGCCTCGACAGGGCGACTGAAGCTTTCTTT. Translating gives CASSLDRATEAFF. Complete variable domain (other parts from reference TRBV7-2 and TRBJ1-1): GAGVSQSPSNKVTEKGKDVELRCDPISGHTALYWYRQSLGQGLEFLIYFQGNSAPDKSGLPSDRFSAERTGGSVSTLTIQRTQQEDSAVYLCASSLDRATEAFFGQGTRLTVV.

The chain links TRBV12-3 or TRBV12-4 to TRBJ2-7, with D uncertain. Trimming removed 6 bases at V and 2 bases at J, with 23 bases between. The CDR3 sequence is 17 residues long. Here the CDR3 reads CASSPGPSRSLTYEQYF. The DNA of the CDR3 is TGTGCCAGCAGCCCAGGACCCTCCCGCTCCCTGACCTACGAGCAGTACTTC.

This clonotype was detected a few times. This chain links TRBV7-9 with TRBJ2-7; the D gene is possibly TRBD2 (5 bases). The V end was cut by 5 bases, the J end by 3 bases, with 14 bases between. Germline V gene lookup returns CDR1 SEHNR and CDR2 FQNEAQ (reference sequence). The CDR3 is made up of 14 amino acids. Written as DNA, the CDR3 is TGTGCCAGCAGCCTAGATCCGGGGAGCTACGAGCAGTACTTC. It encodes CASSLDPGSYEQYF.

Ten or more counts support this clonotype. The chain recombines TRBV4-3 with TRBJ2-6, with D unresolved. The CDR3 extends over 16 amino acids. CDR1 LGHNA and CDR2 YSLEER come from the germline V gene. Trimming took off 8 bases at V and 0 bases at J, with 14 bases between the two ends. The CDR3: CASCPDLNSGANVLTF. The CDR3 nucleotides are TGCGCCAGCTGTCCTGATCTAAACTCTGGGGCCAACGTCCTGACTTTC.

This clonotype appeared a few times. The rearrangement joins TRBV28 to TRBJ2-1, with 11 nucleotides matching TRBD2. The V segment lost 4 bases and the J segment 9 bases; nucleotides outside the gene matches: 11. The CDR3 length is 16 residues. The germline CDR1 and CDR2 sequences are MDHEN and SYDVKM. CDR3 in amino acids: CASSSRVAGGPGEQFF. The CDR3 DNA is TGTGCCAGCAGTTCCCGGGTAGCGGGGGGGCCGGGTGAGCAGTTCTTC.

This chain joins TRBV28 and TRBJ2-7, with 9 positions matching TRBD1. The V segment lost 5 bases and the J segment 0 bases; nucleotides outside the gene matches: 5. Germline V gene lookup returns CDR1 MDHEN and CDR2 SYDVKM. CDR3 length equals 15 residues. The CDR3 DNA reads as TGTGCCAGCAGTCCTTCGGGACAGGGCTCCTACGAGCAGTACTTC. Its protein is CASSPSGQGSYEQYF.

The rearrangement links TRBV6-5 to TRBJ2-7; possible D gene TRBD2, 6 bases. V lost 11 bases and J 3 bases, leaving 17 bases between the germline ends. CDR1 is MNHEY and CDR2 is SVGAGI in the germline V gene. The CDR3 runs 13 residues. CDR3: CAWGLLSLYEQYF. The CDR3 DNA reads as TGTGCCTGGGGACTTCTCTCCCTCTACGAGCAGTACTTC.

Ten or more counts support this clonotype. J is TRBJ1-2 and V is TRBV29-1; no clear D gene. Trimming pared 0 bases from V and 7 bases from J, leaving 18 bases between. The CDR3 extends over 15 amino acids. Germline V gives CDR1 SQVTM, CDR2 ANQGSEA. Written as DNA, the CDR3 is TGCAGCGTTGAAGACCGCCCTGAAAGGCCGGGTGGCTACACCTTC. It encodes CSVEDRPERPGGYTF. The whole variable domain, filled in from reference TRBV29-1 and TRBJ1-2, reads SAVISQKPSRDICQRGTSLTIQCQVDSQVTMMFWYRQQPGQSLTLIATANQGSEATYESGFVIDKFPISRPNLTFSTLTVSNMSPEDSSIYLCSVEDRPERPGGYTFGSGTRLTVV.

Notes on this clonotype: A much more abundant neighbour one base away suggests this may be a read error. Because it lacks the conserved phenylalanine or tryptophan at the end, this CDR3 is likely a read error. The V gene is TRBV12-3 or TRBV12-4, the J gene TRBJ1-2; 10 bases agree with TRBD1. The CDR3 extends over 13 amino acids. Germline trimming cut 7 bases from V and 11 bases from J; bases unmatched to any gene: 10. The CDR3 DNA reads TGTGCCAGCACCCTCGACAGGGGGCTCGGGTACACCTTA. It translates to CASTLDRGLGYTL.

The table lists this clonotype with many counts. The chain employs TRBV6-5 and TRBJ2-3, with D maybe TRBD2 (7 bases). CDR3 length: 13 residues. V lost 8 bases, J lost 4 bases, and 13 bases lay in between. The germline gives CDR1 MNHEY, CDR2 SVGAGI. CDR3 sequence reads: CASFGGPADTQYF. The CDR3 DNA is TGTGCCAGCTTCGGGGGGCCAGCAGATACGCAGTATTTT.

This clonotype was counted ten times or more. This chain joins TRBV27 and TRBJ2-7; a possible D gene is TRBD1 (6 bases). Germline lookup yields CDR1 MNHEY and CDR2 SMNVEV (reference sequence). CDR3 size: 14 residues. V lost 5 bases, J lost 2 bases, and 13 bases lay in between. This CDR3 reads CASSASQGTYEQYF. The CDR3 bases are TGTGCCAGCAGTGCCTCACAGGGCACCTACGAGCAGTACTTC.

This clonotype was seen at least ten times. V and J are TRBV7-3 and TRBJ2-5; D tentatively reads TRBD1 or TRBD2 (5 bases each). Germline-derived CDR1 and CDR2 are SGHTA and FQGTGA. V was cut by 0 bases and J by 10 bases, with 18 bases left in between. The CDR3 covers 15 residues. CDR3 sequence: CASSLTLAGPRGQYF. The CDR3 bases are TGTGCCAGCAGCTTAACGCTAGCAGGGCCAAGGGGCCAGTACTTC. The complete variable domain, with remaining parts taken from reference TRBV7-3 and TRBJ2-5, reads GAGVSQTPSNKVTEKGKYVELRCDPISGHTALYWYRQSLGQGPEFLIYFQGTGAADDSGLPNDRFFAVRPEGSVSTLKIQRTERGDSAVYLCASSLTLAGPRGQYFGPGTRLLVL.

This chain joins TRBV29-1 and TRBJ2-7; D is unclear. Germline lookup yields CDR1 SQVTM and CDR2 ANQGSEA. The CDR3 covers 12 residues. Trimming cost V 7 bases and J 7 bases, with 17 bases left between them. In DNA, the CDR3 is TGCAGCGCTGGCTCCCTTTGGGGAGAGCAGTACTTC. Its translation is CSAGSLWGEQYF.

The CDR3 region is CASSEDARTVWISNYNEQFF. CDR3 DNA sequence: TGTGCCAGCAGCGAGGACGCCCGGACAGTGTGGATCTCCAACTACAATGAGCAGTTCTTC. The chain employs TRBV9 and TRBJ2-1, with TRBD1 as a possible D gene (6 bases). Germline lookup yields CDR1 SGDLS and CDR2 YYNGEE. Trimming pared 3 bases from V and 3 bases from J, leaving 28 bases between. The CDR3 runs 20 residues.